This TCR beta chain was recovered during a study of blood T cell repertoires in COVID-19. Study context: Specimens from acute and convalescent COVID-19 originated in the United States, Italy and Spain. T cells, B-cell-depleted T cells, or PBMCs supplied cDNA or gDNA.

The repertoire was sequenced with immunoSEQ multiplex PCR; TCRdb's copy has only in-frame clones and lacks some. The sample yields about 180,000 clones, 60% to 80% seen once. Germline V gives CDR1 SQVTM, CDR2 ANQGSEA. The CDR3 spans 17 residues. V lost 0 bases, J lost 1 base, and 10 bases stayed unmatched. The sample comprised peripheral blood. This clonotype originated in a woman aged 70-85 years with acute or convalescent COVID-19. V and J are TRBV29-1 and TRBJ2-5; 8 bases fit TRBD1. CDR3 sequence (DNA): TGCAGCGTTGAAGAGGCGGCAGGACAGGGTCTCCAAGAGACCCAGTACTTC. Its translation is CSVEEAAGQGLQETQYF.